Listed below are T cell receptor beta chains from one sample, sequenced in a study of blood T cell repertoires in COVID-19. Some clones are missing from TCRdb's copy, which holds only in-frame ones; the method was immunoSEQ multiplex PCR. The sample has 250,000 to 300,000 clones; 70% to 90% are singletons. Specimen: peripheral blood. The receptors here all came from a woman in her thirties with COVID-19, enrolled during active disease. CDR3s include the opening cysteine and the closing phenylalanine or tryptophan. The order of the fields is clone size, V gene, J gene, D gene, CDR3 protein, CDR3 DNA. The D gene is left open where the match is weak. Size tells how often a clone was seen (once, few, many) or the class of an expanded clone, and some rows leave it out.

clone_size: few; v_call: TRBV3-1/TRBV3-2; j_call: TRBJ2-1; d_call: TRBD2; cdr3_aa: CASSPSSGGALREQFF; cdr3_nt: TGTGCCAGCAGCCCCTCTAGCGGGGGGGCCTTGCGCGAGCAGTTCTTC
clone_size: NA; v_call: TRBV28; j_call: TRBJ1-2; d_call: TRBD1; cdr3_aa: CASRFSGTGRYGYTF; cdr3_nt: TGTGCCAGCAGATTTTCCGGGACAGGGCGCTATGGCTACACCTTC
clone_size: NA; v_call: TRBV29-1; j_call: TRBJ2-1; d_call: NA; cdr3_aa: CSVVGLGGEQFF; cdr3_nt: TGCAGCGTTGTCGGACTAGGGGGTGAGCAGTTCTTC
clone_size: NA; v_call: TRBV5-1; j_call: TRBJ1-6; d_call: NA; cdr3_aa: CASGPNSNSPLHF; cdr3_nt: TGCGCCAGCGGGCCGAACTCCAATTCACCCCTCCACTTT
clone_size: NA; v_call: TRBV29-1; j_call: TRBJ1-2; d_call: NA; cdr3_aa: CSVEERQLDYGYTF; cdr3_nt: TGCAGCGTTGAAGAGAGACAGCTAGACTATGGCTACACCTTC
clone_size: NA; v_call: TRBV6-5; j_call: TRBJ2-5; d_call: TRBD2; cdr3_aa: CASTTGGSSETQYF; cdr3_nt: TGTGCCAGCACCACGGGGGGATCATCCGAGACCCAGTACTTC
clone_size: NA; v_call: TRBV10-2; j_call: TRBJ2-2; d_call: NA; cdr3_aa: CASMGYSTGELFF; cdr3_nt: TGCGCCAGCATGGGCTATAGCACCGGGGAGCTGTTTTTT
clone_size: few; v_call: TRBV19; j_call: TRBJ1-2; d_call: TRBD1; cdr3_aa: CASWGQGSFHGYGYTF; cdr3_nt: TGTGCCAGCTGGGGACAGGGGTCCTTCCACGGCTATGGCTACACCTTC
clone_size: NA; v_call: TRBV18; j_call: TRBJ2-1; d_call: TRBD2; cdr3_aa: CASSPTLGEGNEQFF; cdr3_nt: TGTGCCAGCTCACCGACACTAGGGGAGGGCAATGAGCAGTTCTTC
clone_size: NA; v_call: TRBV6-2/TRBV6-3; j_call: TRBJ2-2; d_call: TRBD2; cdr3_aa: CASSPRTSGGVWTGELFF; cdr3_nt: TGTGCCAGCAGCCCCCGGACTAGCGGGGGGGTATGGACCGGGGAGCTGTTTTTT
clone_size: NA; v_call: TRBV5-6; j_call: TRBJ1-1; d_call: NA; cdr3_aa: CASSLGQSNTEAFF; cdr3_nt: TGTGCCAGCAGCTTGGGGCAGTCGAACACTGAAGCTTTCTTT
clone_size: NA; v_call: TRBV4-1; j_call: TRBJ2-7; d_call: TRBD1; cdr3_aa: CASSLAGTGSVEQYF; cdr3_nt: TGCGCCAGCAGCCTTGCTGGGACAGGGTCCGTCGAGCAGTACTTC
clone_size: NA; v_call: TRBV6-2/TRBV6-3; j_call: TRBJ2-3; d_call: TRBD2; cdr3_aa: CASSSVRLAGGTDTQYF; cdr3_nt: TGTGCCAGCAGCTCCGTGAGACTAGCGGGGGGCACAGATACGCAGTATTTT
clone_size: few; v_call: TRBV11-2; j_call: TRBJ2-7; d_call: TRBD2; cdr3_aa: CASSFQRGAYEQYF; cdr3_nt: TGTGCCAGCAGCTTTCAGCGGGGTGCCTACGAGCAGTACTTC
clone_size: NA; v_call: TRBV7-8; j_call: TRBJ2-7; d_call: TRBD1; cdr3_aa: CASSFGTGSYEQYF; cdr3_nt: TGTGCCAGCAGCTTCGGGACAGGGAGCTACGAGCAGTACTTC
clone_size: NA; v_call: TRBV10-1; j_call: TRBJ2-1; d_call: TRBD2; cdr3_aa: CASSISGGQYNEQFF; cdr3_nt: TGCGCCAGCAGTATAAGCGGGGGGCAATACAATGAGCAGTTCTTC
clone_size: once; v_call: TRBV27; j_call: TRBJ2-3; d_call: NA; cdr3_aa: CASSSSQGIVRTDTQYF; cdr3_nt: TGTGCCAGCAGTTCATCACAGGGAATCGTGCGGACAGATACGCAGTATTTT
clone_size: NA; v_call: TRBV5-8; j_call: TRBJ2-7; d_call: NA; cdr3_aa: CASSLALLAYEQYF; cdr3_nt: TGTGCCAGCAGCTTAGCTCTTTTAGCCTACGAGCAGTACTTC
clone_size: NA; v_call: TRBV7-6; j_call: TRBJ2-1; d_call: NA; cdr3_aa: CASSLFGGSYNEQFF; cdr3_nt: TGTGCCAGCAGCTTATTCGGGGGATCCTACAATGAGCAGTTCTTC
clone_size: once; v_call: TRBV11-2; j_call: TRBJ2-5; d_call: NA; cdr3_aa: CASSLDRETQYF; cdr3_nt: TGTGCCAGCAGCTTAGATCGGGAGACCCAGTACTTC
clone_size: NA; v_call: TRBV12-3/TRBV12-4; j_call: TRBJ2-7; d_call: NA; cdr3_aa: CASRYSGEHEQYF; cdr3_nt: TGTGCCAGCAGATACTCAGGGGAACACGAGCAGTACTTC
clone_size: NA; v_call: TRBV5-1; j_call: TRBJ1-1; d_call: TRBD1; cdr3_aa: CASSFVGQGNTEAFF; cdr3_nt: TGCGCCAGCAGCTTCGTCGGACAGGGAAACACTGAAGCTTTCTTT
clone_size: NA; v_call: TRBV6-5; j_call: TRBJ2-7; d_call: TRBD2; cdr3_aa: CASSYQRGKKDEQYF; cdr3_nt: TGTGCCAGCAGTTATCAGCGGGGAAAAAAGGATGAGCAGTACTTC
clone_size: NA; v_call: TRBV29-1; j_call: TRBJ2-4; d_call: TRBD1; cdr3_aa: CSVEEGGQGGRNIQYF; cdr3_nt: TGCAGCGTTGAAGAGGGGGGACAGGGAGGCCGAAACATTCAGTACTTC
clone_size: NA; v_call: TRBV27; j_call: TRBJ1-5; d_call: NA; cdr3_aa: CASSPVGGWAGGNQPQHF; cdr3_nt: TGTGCCAGCAGTCCCGTGGGGGGTTGGGCAGGAGGCAATCAGCCCCAGCATTTT
clone_size: NA; v_call: TRBV19; j_call: TRBJ2-1; d_call: TRBD1; cdr3_aa: CASVPGTGLHEQFF; cdr3_nt: TGTGCCAGTGTACCCGGGACAGGGTTACATGAGCAGTTCTTC
clone_size: once; v_call: TRBV7-9; j_call: TRBJ1-1; d_call: TRBD1; cdr3_aa: CASSNRGAAHEAFF; cdr3_nt: TGTGCCAGCAGCAACAGGGGGGCAGCTCATGAAGCTTTCTTT
clone_size: NA; v_call: TRBV7-2; j_call: TRBJ2-7; d_call: NA; cdr3_aa: CASNPLGPYIYEQYF; cdr3_nt: TGTGCCAGCAACCCCCTGGGCCCCTATATCTACGAGCAGTACTTC
clone_size: NA; v_call: TRBV29-1; j_call: TRBJ1-2; d_call: NA; cdr3_aa: CSVHLGGTSLDGYTF; cdr3_nt: TGCAGCGTCCATCTGGGAGGGACAAGCCTCGACGGCTACACCTTC
clone_size: NA; v_call: TRBV3-1/TRBV3-2; j_call: TRBJ2-5; d_call: NA; cdr3_aa: CASRSRGSGETQYF; cdr3_nt: TGTGCCAGCAGGTCCCGCGGCTCTGGAGAGACCCAGTACTTC
clone_size: few; v_call: TRBV5-1; j_call: TRBJ1-1; d_call: NA; cdr3_aa: CASSLARGEAFF; cdr3_nt: TGCGCCAGCAGCTTGGCTCGGGGGGAAGCTTTCTTT
clone_size: NA; v_call: TRBV4-1; j_call: TRBJ1-2; d_call: TRBD1; cdr3_aa: CASSQLGYDRAYGYTF; cdr3_nt: TGCGCCAGCAGCCAACTAGGGTACGACAGGGCCTACGGCTACACCTTC